These 32 T cell receptor beta chains originate from one sample sequenced in a study of T cells in Graves' hyperthyroidism and ophthalmopathy. Authors of the study amplified TCR beta CDR3 regions from RNA transcripts. HTBI primers drove first-round RT-PCR of the TCR CDR3. MiXCR, run by TCRdb on the multiplex PCR reads, gives a single entry per CDR3 protein. This sample carries hundreds of thousands of distinct CDR3 sequences, just under 25% of them seen once, and the ten largest clones take 73%. Source material: blood. Every receptor here comes from a man aged 45-65 years with Graves' hyperthyroidism.

The chain combines TRBV20-1 with TRBJ2-7, with D possibly called TRBD1 or TRBD2 (5 bases each). This CDR3 is 13 amino acids long. CDR1 is DFQATT, CDR2 SNEGSKA, per germline (reference sequence). Deletions cut 5 bases from V and 7 bases from J, with 18 bases between. The DNA for the CDR3 is TGCAGTGCTCGAGCCTCAGGGACGGGGGAGCAGTACTTC. Its protein product is CSARASGTGEQYF.

The chain is built from TRBV15 and TRBJ2-1, with 14 bases aligning to TRBD2. The junction had 1 base not matched to a gene; V was cut back by 3 bases and J by 9 bases. CDR3 length: 14 amino acids. The germline gives CDR1 LNHNV, CDR2 YYDKDF (reference sequence). For the CDR3, the DNA is TGTGCCACCAGCAGGGGACTAGCGGGAGCTGAGCAGTTCTTC. Translated: CATSRGLAGAEQFF.

The V gene is TRBV7-8, the J gene TRBJ2-2; TRBD2 matches at 14 bases. This CDR3 spans 18 amino acids. The V gene end was trimmed by 5 bases and the J gene end by 5 bases; junction bases not matched to a gene: 10. CDR1 SGHVS and CDR2 FQNEAQ come from the germline V gene. The CDR3 sequence is CASSGGLAGASGTGELFF. The CDR3 nucleotides are TGTGCCAGCAGCGGGGGACTAGCGGGAGCATCGGGAACCGGGGAGCTGTTTTTT.

The V and J genes are TRBV10-2 and TRBJ2-1; 8 bases match TRBD2. V gave up 5 bases and J gave up 7 bases; unmatched junction bases: 10. Germline CDR1 WSHSY, CDR2 SAAADI. The CDR3 spans 15 residues. CDR3 in DNA: TGCGCCAGCAGTTTCCAGCGGGAGTCGTGGAATGAGCAGTTCTTC. This sequence encodes CASSFQRESWNEQFF.

The table lists this clonotype with a count of one. This may be a read error: a much more frequent sequence differs by one nucleotide. The rearrangement joins TRBV11-3 to TRBJ1-1, with D unresolved. The length of the CDR3 is 14 residues. Trimming removed 5 bases at V and 0 bases at J, with 10 bases between. CDR1 SGHNT and CDR2 YENEEA come from the germline V gene. The CDR3 nucleotides read TGTGCCAGCAGCCCCCGGGCGGTGAACACTGAAGCTTTCTTT. Translation gives CASSPRAVNTEAFF. The full variable domain, rest sourced from reference TRBV11-3 and TRBJ1-1, is EAGVVQSPRYKIIEKKQPVAFWCNPISGHNTLYWYLQNLGQGPELLIRYENEEAVDDSQLPKDRFSAERLKGVDSTLKIQPAELGDSAVYLCASSPRAVNTEAFFGQGTRLTVV.

The sample holds many counts of this clonotype. The rearrangement uses TRBV11-2 and TRBJ2-5; no firm D call. CDR3 length: 15 residues. Germline CDR1 SGHAT, CDR2 FQNNGV. Trimming cost V 1 base and J 1 base, with 10 bases left between them. The CDR3 nucleotides are TGTGCCAGCAGCTTAGCAACAGATTTCCAAGAGACCCAGTACTTC. It yields the protein CASSLATDFQETQYF.

This chain links TRBV12-3 or TRBV12-4 with TRBJ2-7, with D unresolved. CDR3 length equals 14 residues. Trimming stripped 2 bases from V and 2 bases from J, with 10 bases between. In DNA form, the CDR3 reads TGTGCCAGCAGTTTACTCAGTCAAGCCTACGAGCAGTACTTC. Amino acids: CASSLLSQAYEQYF.

This clonotype was recorded many times. CDR3 DNA sequence: TGTGCCAGCAGCTCCGGAGGACTCCAAGAGACCCAGTACTTC. Residues: CASSSGGLQETQYF. The chain is built from TRBV13 and TRBJ2-5; D perhaps matches TRBD2 (5 bases). The CDR3 length is 14 residues. Trimming took off 4 bases at V and 1 base at J, with 10 bases between the two ends. Germline V gene data show CDR1 as PRHDT and CDR2 as FYEKMQ (reference sequence).

The CDR3 nucleotides read TGTGCCAGCAGTCGGGACGGTGGAATAGAATTGGATACGCAGTATTTT. This encodes CASSRDGGIELDTQYF. This rearrangement joins TRBV2 to TRBJ2-3; D is tentatively TRBD1 or TRBD2 (5 bases each). Germline loops: CDR1 SNHLY, CDR2 FYNNEI. The CDR3 is 16 residues long. Between the trimmed V and J ends, which lost 5 bases and 6 bases, there was a span of 21 bases.

On this clonotype itself: Germline is not matched at one junction end, which may reflect a read error. V is TRBV10-2 and J is TRBJ2-7, with D perhaps TRBD2 (5 bases). The germline CDR1 and CDR2 sequences are WSHSY and SAAADI. The CDR3 runs to 13 residues. In nucleotides, the CDR3 is TGTGCCAGCAGTTACTCTACTAGGTACGAGCAGTACTTC. Protein: CASSYSTRYEQYF.

The chain recombines TRBV25-1 with TRBJ2-2, with D tentatively TRBD1 (6 bases). Germline assignment: CDR1 MGHDK and CDR2 SYGVNS. The CDR3 length is 14 residues. Deletions cut 10 bases from V and 0 bases from J, with 12 bases between. The CDR3 DNA follows: TGTGCCAACACGACAGGAGCGAACACCGGGGAGCTGTTTTTT. This gives the protein CANTTGANTGELFF.

In this sample, this clonotype turned up a few times. J is TRBJ2-5 and V is TRBV29-1, with TRBD1 as a possible D gene (5 bases). The germline V gene encodes CDR1 SQVTM and CDR2 ANQGSEA. Trimming shortened V by 3 bases and J by 4 bases, and 9 bases separated the two germline ends. The CDR3 has 12 residues. The CDR3 loop reads CSVDVRGETQYF. In DNA form, the CDR3 reads TGCAGCGTTGACGTTAGGGGAGAGACCCAGTACTTC.

On this clonotype: This could be a read error, since a much larger clone is one nucleotide away. The chain links TRBV6-1 to TRBJ2-7, with D tentatively TRBD2 (6 bases). The CDR3 has 17 amino acids. V lost 6 bases, J lost 6 bases, and 27 bases lay in between. The germline V gene has CDR1 MNHNS and CDR2 SASEGT. CDR3 loop: CASSVGLLARGVGEQYF. CDR3 sequence (DNA): TGTGCCAGCAGCGTGGGTCTCCTAGCGAGAGGCGTAGGCGAGCAGTACTTC.

This clonotype appeared many times. The genes are TRBV18 and TRBJ2-4, with 8 positions matching TRBD1. The CDR3 spans 15 residues. The V gene end was trimmed by 3 bases and the J gene end by 4 bases; junction bases not matched to a gene: 5. CDR1 and CDR2 (germline): KGHSH, LQKENI. The CDR3 sequence is CASSPWGQAKNIQYF. The CDR3 DNA is TGTGCCAGCTCACCTTGGGGACAGGCAAAAAACATTCAGTACTTC.

CDR3 amino acids: CASSLEGLEVYEQYF. Here the CDR3 DNA reads TGCGCCAGCAGCTTGGAAGGGCTAGAAGTCTACGAGCAGTACTTC. V gene TRBV5-1 combines with J gene TRBJ2-7; no definite D call. The CDR3 totals 15 residues. Trimming took off 0 bases at V and 3 bases at J, with 13 bases between the two ends. Germline values: CDR1 SGHRS, CDR2 YFSETQ. Drawing the rest from reference TRBV5-1 and TRBJ2-7, the complete variable domain is KAGVTQTPRYLIKTRGQQVTLSCSPISGHRSVSWYQQTPGQGLQFLFEYFSETQRNKGNFPGRFSGRQFSNSRSEMNVSTLELGDSALYLCASSLEGLEVYEQYFGPGTRLTVT.

J is TRBJ1-5 and V is TRBV6-2 or TRBV6-3; 9 bases fit TRBD1. V lost 8 bases to trimming and J lost 4 bases; unmatched junction nucleotides: 6. CDR1 MNHEY and CDR2 SVGEGT come from the germline V gene. This CDR3 region has 14 residues. The CDR3 spells CASWGQGLNQPQHF. DNA of the CDR3: TGTGCCAGCTGGGGACAGGGTCTGAATCAGCCCCAGCATTTT.

In this sample, this clonotype turned up many times. The CDR3 DNA sequence: TGTGCCAGCAGTAGGGGGACAGGGGGCATGAACACTGAAGCTTTCTTT. Its translation is CASSRGTGGMNTEAFF. The chain carries TRBV12-3 or TRBV12-4 and TRBJ1-1, with 12 bases lining up with TRBD1. The J segment lost 0 bases and the V segment lost 5 bases, leaving 4 bases of the junction unmatched. The CDR3 is made up of 16 amino acids.

This clonotype was seen only once. The genes are TRBV19 and TRBJ1-2; no clear D gene. Looked up from germline, CDR1 is LNHDA and CDR2 is SQIVND (reference sequence). This CDR3 contains 14 residues. The V and J ends lost 3 bases and 4 bases respectively, with 12 bases between them. The CDR3 spells CASSIPTGVYGYTF. CDR3 nucleotide sequence: TGTGCCAGTAGTATTCCCACGGGAGTCTATGGCTACACCTTC.

The J gene is TRBJ2-1, the V gene TRBV4-1; D remains unclear. Per germline, CDR1 MGHRA and CDR2 YSYEKL. The CDR3 length is 12 residues. The ends were cut back, 1 base at V and 13 bases at J, with 11 bases in the middle. Here the CDR3 DNA reads TGCGCCAGCAGCCAAGTCGGCGGCTACCAGTTCTTC. Its translation is CASSQVGGYQFF.

This chain uses TRBV6-1 with TRBJ2-7; D remains unclear. Germline V lookup: CDR1 MNHNS, CDR2 SASEGT. The CDR3 contains 15 residues. Trimming took off 5 bases at V and 4 bases at J, with 18 bases between the two ends. CDR3 protein: CASSRGRSSNYEQYF. DNA of the CDR3: TGTGCCAGCAGTCGCGGACGGAGTTCAAATTACGAGCAGTACTTC.

The CDR3, as DNA: TGCAGCGTTGAAGGACTCCCCGACAGGGAGCTGTTTTTT. It specifies CSVEGLPDRELFF. The chain has TRBV29-1 and TRBJ2-2; no clear D gene. Trimming left V 1 base short and J 9 bases short, with 12 bases between. Germline values: CDR1 SQVTM, CDR2 ANQGSEA. The CDR3 loop spans 13 amino acids.

This clonotype has ten or more counts. The chain employs TRBV27 and TRBJ2-3, with D tentatively TRBD2 (6 bases). This CDR3 has 14 amino acids. Germline V gives CDR1 MNHEY, CDR2 SMNVEV (reference sequence). The V and J ends lost 8 bases and 4 bases respectively, with 16 bases between them. The CDR3 reads CASYPTWEADTQYF. CDR3 nucleotide sequence: TGTGCCAGCTACCCGACGTGGGAGGCAGATACGCAGTATTTT.

The gene calls are TRBV19 and TRBJ2-1; D unresolved. Germline-derived CDR1 and CDR2 are LNHDA and SQIVND (reference sequence). The CDR3 has 13 amino acids. V lost 3 bases and J 5 bases, leaving 8 bases between the germline ends. For the CDR3, the DNA is TGTGCCAGTAGTATGGGGAACAACAATGAGCAGTTCTTC. This translates into CASSMGNNNEQFF.

The chain is built from TRBV19 and TRBJ2-3; 7 positions agree with TRBD2. V shed 4 bases and J 6 bases; nucleotides not matched to a gene: 10. Germline CDR1 LNHDA, CDR2 SQIVND (reference sequence). The CDR3 runs 15 residues. This chain's CDR3 is CASSTTQRDWDTQYF. CDR3 nucleotides: TGTGCCAGTAGTACCACTCAGCGGGATTGGGATACGCAGTATTTT.

This clonotype showed up many times. The chain has TRBV27 and TRBJ2-3, with D possibly matching TRBD1 (6 bases). Germline lookup yields CDR1 MNHEY and CDR2 SMNVEV (reference sequence). The CDR3 extends over 17 amino acids. The V end lost 1 base, the J end lost 2 bases, and 16 bases lay between the germline ends. CDR3 nucleotides: TGTGCCAGCAGTTTATACGCCGGGACACAGAACACAGATACGCAGTATTTT. Its protein product is CASSLYAGTQNTDTQYF.

CDR3 in amino acids: CSVRTSGYEQYF. The CDR3 DNA reads TGCAGCGTTCGGACTAGCGGCTACGAGCAGTACTTC. The chain links TRBV29-1 to TRBJ2-7; the match to TRBD2 covers 10 bases. After removal of 5 bases from V and 3 bases from J, the junction contained 1 base not matched to a gene. Germline-derived CDR1 and CDR2 are SQVTM and ANQGSEA. The CDR3 is made up of 12 amino acids.

This chain joins TRBV11-3 and TRBJ2-7; TRBD2 agrees at 12 bases. The germline CDR1 and CDR2 sequences are SGHNT and YENEEA. The CDR3 has 15 amino acids. With V trimmed by 0 bases and J by 4 bases, 1 base remained unmatched. The CDR3 sequence: CASSLDTSGRYEQYF. The CDR3 DNA follows: TGTGCCAGCAGCTTAGACACTAGCGGGAGGTACGAGCAGTACTTC.

V and J are TRBV27 and TRBJ1-5; 9 positions agree with TRBD1. The J segment lost 4 bases and the V segment lost 3 bases, leaving 7 bases of the junction unmatched. This CDR3 is built from 16 residues. Germline values: CDR1 MNHEY, CDR2 SMNVEV (reference sequence). The CDR3 DNA reads as TGTGCCAGCAGTTTGGCGACAGGGGGTAGGAATCAGCCCCAGCATTTT. Encoded protein: CASSLATGGRNQPQHF.

J is TRBJ2-2 and V is TRBV20-1, with TRBD1 as a possible D gene (6 bases). CDR1 is DFQATT and CDR2 is SNEGSKA in the germline V gene (reference sequence). This CDR3 is built from 16 residues. Trimming left V 1 base short and J 0 bases short, with 12 bases between. CDR3 nucleotide sequence: TGCAGTGCTAGAGGGACAGCCGGCTCGAACACCGGGGAGCTGTTTTTT. Protein: CSARGTAGSNTGELFF.

This clonotype was picked up a small number of times. The chain joins TRBV20-1 to TRBJ2-3, with 11 bases that match TRBD1. From germline, CDR1 is DFQATT and CDR2 SNEGSKA (reference sequence). With V trimmed by 3 bases and J by 6 bases, 5 bases remained unmatched. The CDR3 runs 14 residues. The CDR3 bases are TGCAGTGCTAGCGGACAGGGGGCGGGGGATACGCAGTATTTT. Translating it yields CSASGQGAGDTQYF.

This clonotype was seen at least ten times. The chain recombines TRBV2 with TRBJ2-3; the D gene is possibly TRBD2 (5 bases). The CDR3 loop spans 12 amino acids. Germline assignment: CDR1 SNHLY and CDR2 FYNNEI. Trimming left V 6 bases short and J 2 bases short, with 6 bases between. The CDR3 sequence is CASSGNTDTQYF. The CDR3 DNA follows: TGTGCCAGCAGCGGGAACACAGATACGCAGTATTTT.

In its sample, this clonotype was seen a few times. The rearrangement links TRBV18 to TRBJ2-2; possibly TRBD1 for D (6 bases). The V end was cut by 3 bases, the J end by 0 bases, with 8 bases between. This CDR3 contains 15 residues. Per germline, CDR1 KGHSH and CDR2 LQKENI. CDR3 sequence (DNA): TGTGCCAGCTCACCGAGGGACACGAACACCGGGGAGCTGTTTTTT. It specifies CASSPRDTNTGELFF.